Reported below is one TCR beta chain. The antigen is undetermined. TCRdb keeps only in-frame clones here, not all; method: immunoSEQ multiplex PCR. The data contain tens of thousands of clones, 90% to 95% of them seen just once; the ten biggest clones take up around 3.5%. The entry originates in a study of cytomegalovirus exposure and HLA in healthy donors. Study details: A subsequent analysis stated that the 120 or so validation repertoires were run on the same platform as the 650 to 850 first-cohort repertoires.

Study-level findings and limits: A later analysis found first-cohort TCR clusters tended to co-occur in the 130 or so validation repertoires. In vitro confirmation showed three CMV-associated chains to be CMV antigen specific. Altogether, some 170 TCR beta chains were recorded as cytomegalovirus-associated.

CDR3 length: 16 residues. Per the germline V gene, CDR1 is KGHSH and CDR2 is LQKENI. The V gene lost 2 bases and the J gene lost 0 bases, with 11 bases spanning the gap. This receptor was identified in a woman under 30 in good health and CMV-seropositive. The genes are TRBV18 and TRBJ1-3, with a possible D match to TRBD1 (6 bases). The sequenced sample was PBMCs. The CDR3 bases are TGTGCCAGCTCACCATTTGACAGGATCTCTGGAAACACCATATATTTT. It encodes CASSPFDRISGNTIYF.